The subject of this entry is one TCR beta chain. The antigen remains unidentified. Generated by immunoSEQ multiplex PCR, the TCRdb table keeps only in-frame clones and is missing some. The sample records tens of thousands of clones, roughly four fifths being singletons. The source of the sample is a study of T cell responses to AZD1222 COVID-19 vaccine. Findings and caveats of the study: White British donors predominated, females outnumbered males, and clonal diversity was possibly underestimated.

Germline CDR1 reads MDHEN; CDR2 reads SYDVKM. This CDR3 is built from 14 residues. Trimming removed 3 bases from V and 4 bases from J, with 9 bases in between. The chain links TRBV28 to TRBJ1-4, with a tentative D call TRBD1 (5 bases). This clonotype was sampled from an adult in good health. Sequences were derived from peripheral blood, sampled on day 0 of AZD1222 vaccination. CDR3 DNA: TGTGCCAGCAGTTTGGCGGGGGTTAATGAAAAACTGTTTTTT. It translates to CASSLAGVNEKLFF.